Described below is a single T cell receptor (beta chain) sequence and its context. No antigen is known for it. The sample belongs to a study of vaccination and CD4 T cells after COVID-19. Study-level information: The study collected post-vaccine samples a median 72 days after dose two, with a range of 14 to 241. Study findings and constraints: Spike mono-reactivity was the property of 304 of 307 vaccine-specific clones in convalescent patients.

Sample treatment: roughly 11-day PBMC culture with coronavirus spike peptide pools or control peptides (ViraFEST assay). ViraFEST grew antigen-specific T cells using peptide pools, then sequenced TCRs. Germline CDR1 DFQATT, CDR2 SNEGSKA (reference sequence). This CDR3 has 13 amino acids. V lost 0 bases to trimming and J lost 6 bases, with 11 bases between them. Sequence data for DNA of cultured CD4+ T cells were generated by the Oncomine TCR Beta short-read assay. Cultures of CD4+ T cells served as the source for extracting genomic DNA. MiXCR was run by TCRdb on the PCR reads, yielding one entry per CDR3 protein. Of some 14,000 distinct CDR3 sequences in the sample, roughly 50% are singletons; the top ten hold about 9.4%.

The sample was CD4+ T cells from blood, cultured in vitro, taken before SARS-CoV-2 vaccination. This sequence was found in a human donor who had recovered from COVID-19. The gene calls are TRBV20-1 and TRBJ1-1; the D is unclear. CDR3 protein: CSARDPFFAEAFF. CDR3 nucleotide sequence: TGCAGTGCTAGAGACCCCTTTTTCGCTGAAGCTTTCTTT.